The following is a T cell receptor beta chain sequence with its context. Here immunoSEQ multiplex PCR was the method, and the copy in TCRdb shows in-frame clones only, minus some. Among around 280,000 clones listed, approximately 80% were seen once. This entry is derived from a study of blood T cell repertoires in COVID-19. At the level of the study: Sources were T cells, B-cell-depleted T cells, or PBMCs; the material itself was cDNA or gDNA.

The CDR3 totals 11 residues. V gave up 1 base and J gave up 8 bases, with 5 bases separating them. The V gene's germline CDR1 is LGHDT and CDR2 YNNKEL (reference sequence). The TCR comes from a woman between 45 and 65 years old with active or convalescent COVID-19. Sequenced material: peripheral blood. The chain employs TRBV3-1 (or the pseudogene TRBV3-2) and TRBJ1-2, with unresolved D. CDR3 in amino acids: CASSQARGYTF. CDR3 sequence (DNA): TGTGCCAGCAGCCAAGCCAGGGGCTACACCTTC.